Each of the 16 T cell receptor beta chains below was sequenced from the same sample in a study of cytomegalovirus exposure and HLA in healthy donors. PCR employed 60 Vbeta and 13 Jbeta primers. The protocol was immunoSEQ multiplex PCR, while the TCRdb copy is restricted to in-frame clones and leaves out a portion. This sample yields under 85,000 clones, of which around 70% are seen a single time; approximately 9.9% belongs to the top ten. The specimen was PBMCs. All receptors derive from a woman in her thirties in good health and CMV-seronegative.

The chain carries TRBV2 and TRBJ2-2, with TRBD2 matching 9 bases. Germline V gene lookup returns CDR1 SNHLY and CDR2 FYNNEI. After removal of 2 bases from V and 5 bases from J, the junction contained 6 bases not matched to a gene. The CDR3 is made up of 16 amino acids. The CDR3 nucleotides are TGTGCCAGCAGTGAAAAAGCGGGGGGACTTACCGGGGAGCTGTTTTTT. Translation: CASSEKAGGLTGELFF.

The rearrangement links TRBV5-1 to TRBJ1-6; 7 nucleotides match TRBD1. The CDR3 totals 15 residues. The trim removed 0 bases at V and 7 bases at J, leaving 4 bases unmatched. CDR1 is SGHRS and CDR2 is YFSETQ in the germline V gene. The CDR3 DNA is TGCGCCAGCAGCTTGGCCGGGACAGAAAATTCACCCCTCCACTTT. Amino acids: CASSLAGTENSPLHF.

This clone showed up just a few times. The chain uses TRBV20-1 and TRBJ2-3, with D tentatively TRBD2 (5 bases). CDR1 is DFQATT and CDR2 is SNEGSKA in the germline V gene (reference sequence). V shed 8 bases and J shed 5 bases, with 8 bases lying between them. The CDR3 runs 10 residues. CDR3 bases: TGCAGTCGACTACGAGATACGCAGTATTTT. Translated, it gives CSRLRDTQYF.

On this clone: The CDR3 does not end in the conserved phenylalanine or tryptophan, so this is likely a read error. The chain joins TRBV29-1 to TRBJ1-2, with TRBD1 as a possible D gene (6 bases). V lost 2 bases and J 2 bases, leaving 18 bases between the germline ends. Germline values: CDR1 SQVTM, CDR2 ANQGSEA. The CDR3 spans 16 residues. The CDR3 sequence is CSVERKRTVLNYGYTS. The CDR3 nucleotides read TGCAGCGTTGAAAGGAAACGGACAGTTCTCAACTATGGCTACACCTCC.

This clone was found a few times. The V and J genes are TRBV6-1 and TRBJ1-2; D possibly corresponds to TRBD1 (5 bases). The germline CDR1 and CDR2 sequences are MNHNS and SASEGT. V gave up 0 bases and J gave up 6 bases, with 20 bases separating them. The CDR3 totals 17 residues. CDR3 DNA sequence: TGTGCCAGCAGTGAAGCGGAAACCGGAACAGGACGGGATGGCTACACCTTC. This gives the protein CASSEAETGTGRDGYTF.

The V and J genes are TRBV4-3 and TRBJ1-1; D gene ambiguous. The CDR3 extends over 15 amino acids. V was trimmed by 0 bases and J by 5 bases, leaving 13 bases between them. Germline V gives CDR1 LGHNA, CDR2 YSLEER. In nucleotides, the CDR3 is TGCGCCAGCAGCCAAGATGACGGGAGAGAAACTGAAGCTTTCTTT. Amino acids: CASSQDDGRETEAFF.

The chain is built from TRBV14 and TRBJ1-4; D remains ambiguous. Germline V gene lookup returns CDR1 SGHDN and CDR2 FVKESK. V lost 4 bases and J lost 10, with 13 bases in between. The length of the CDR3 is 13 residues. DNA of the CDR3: TGTGCCAGCAGCCCCATTCTGACGGGAAAACTGTTTTTT. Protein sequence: CASSPILTGKLFF.

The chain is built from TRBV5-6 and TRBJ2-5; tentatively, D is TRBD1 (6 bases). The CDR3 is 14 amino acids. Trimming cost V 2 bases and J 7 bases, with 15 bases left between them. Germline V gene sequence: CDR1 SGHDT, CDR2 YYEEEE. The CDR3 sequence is CASSFSQGWGTQYF. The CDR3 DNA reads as TGTGCCAGCAGCTTCTCTCAGGGGTGGGGGACCCAGTACTTC.

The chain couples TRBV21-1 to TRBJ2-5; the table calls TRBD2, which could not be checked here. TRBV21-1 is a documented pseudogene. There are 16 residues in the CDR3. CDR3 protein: CASSLREGGDQETQYF. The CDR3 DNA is TGTGCCAGCAGCCTAAGGGAGGGGGGCGACCAAGAGACCCAGTACTTC.

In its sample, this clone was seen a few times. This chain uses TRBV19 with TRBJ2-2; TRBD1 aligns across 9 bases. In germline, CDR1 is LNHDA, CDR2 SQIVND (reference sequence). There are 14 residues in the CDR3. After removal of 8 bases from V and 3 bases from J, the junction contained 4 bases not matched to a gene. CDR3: CASGTGWDTGELFF. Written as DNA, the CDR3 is TGTGCCAGTGGGACAGGGTGGGACACCGGGGAGCTGTTTTTT.

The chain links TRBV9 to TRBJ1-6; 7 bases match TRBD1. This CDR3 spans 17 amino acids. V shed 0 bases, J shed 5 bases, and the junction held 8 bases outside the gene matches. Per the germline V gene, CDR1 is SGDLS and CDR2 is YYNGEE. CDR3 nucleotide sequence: TGTGCCAGCAGCGTAGAAGGGGGCAGAATAAATAATTCACCCCTCCACTTT. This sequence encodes CASSVEGGRINNSPLHF.

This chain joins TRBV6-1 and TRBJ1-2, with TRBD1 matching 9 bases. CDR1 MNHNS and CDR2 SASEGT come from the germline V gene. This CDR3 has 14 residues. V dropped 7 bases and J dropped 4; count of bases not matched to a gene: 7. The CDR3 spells CASTTGQGGYGYTF. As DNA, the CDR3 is TGTGCCAGCACCACGGGACAGGGTGGCTATGGCTACACCTTC.

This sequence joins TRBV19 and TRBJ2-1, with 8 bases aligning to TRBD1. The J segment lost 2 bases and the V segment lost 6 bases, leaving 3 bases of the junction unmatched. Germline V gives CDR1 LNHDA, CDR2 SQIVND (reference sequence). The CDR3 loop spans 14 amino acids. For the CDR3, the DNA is TGTGCCAGTAGCCGGGACAGGACCTACAATGAGCAGTTCTTC. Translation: CASSRDRTYNEQFF.

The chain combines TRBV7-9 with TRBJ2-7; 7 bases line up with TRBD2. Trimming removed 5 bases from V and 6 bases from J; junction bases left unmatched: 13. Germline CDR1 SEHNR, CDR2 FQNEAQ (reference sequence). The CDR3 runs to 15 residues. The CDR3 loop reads CASSESGTVLSEQYF. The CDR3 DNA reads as TGTGCCAGCAGCGAGAGCGGGACGGTTCTTTCCGAGCAGTACTTC.

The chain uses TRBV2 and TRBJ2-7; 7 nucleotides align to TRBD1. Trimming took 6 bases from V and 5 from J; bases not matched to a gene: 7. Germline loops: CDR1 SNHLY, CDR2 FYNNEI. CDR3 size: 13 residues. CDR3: CASSDRVLDEQYF. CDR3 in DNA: TGTGCCAGCAGCGACAGGGTCCTCGACGAGCAGTACTTC.

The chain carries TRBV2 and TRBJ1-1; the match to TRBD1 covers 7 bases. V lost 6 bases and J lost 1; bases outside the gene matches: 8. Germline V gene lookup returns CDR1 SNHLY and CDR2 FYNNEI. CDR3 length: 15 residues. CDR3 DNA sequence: TGTGCCAGCAGCCGCCAGACAGGGTGGAACACTGAAGCTTTCTTT. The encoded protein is CASSRQTGWNTEAFF.